This record looks at one T cell receptor beta chain sequence and its context. Its antigen is not known. PCR was performed using 60 Vbeta and 13 Jbeta primers. The method was immunoSEQ multiplex PCR; TCRdb's version includes in-frame clones alone and lacks a portion of them. The sample contains some 110,000 clones, around 80% of which appear only once. The germline V gene has CDR1 LNHDA and CDR2 SQIVND (reference sequence). This CDR3 region has 14 residues. Trimming removed 1 base at V and 0 bases at J, with 7 bases between. These data are taken from a study of cytomegalovirus exposure and HLA in healthy donors. Study details: Unique TCR beta sequences numbering some 110 million came from 150 million to 200 million T cells in an earlier analysis. Points from the study as a whole: In an earlier analysis, most TCR beta V segments were productive about 87% or about 30% of the time.

The sample was PBMCs. The chain has TRBV19 and TRBJ2-7; D is unresolved. The origin of this receptor is a woman in her 30s in good health and CMV-seronegative. This CDR3 is CASSIVGVSYEQYF. CDR3 coding DNA: TGTGCCAGTAGTATAGTAGGAGTCTCCTACGAGCAGTACTTC.